Sequencing of this TCR beta chain was carried out in a study of memory CD4+ T cells and cytomegalovirus serostatus. Study-wide results and limits: CD4+ memory repertoires contained about two fifths of the roughly 150 reported CMV TCRbeta sequences.

A word on this clone: Its antigen remains unknown.

CDR1 and CDR2 (germline): MGHRA, YSYEKL. V gave up 5 bases and J gave up 4 bases; unmatched junction bases: 11. This CDR3 has 16 amino acids. Single viable CD3+CD4+CD8-CD45RO+ cells were sorted as the memory CD4+ T cells. Total CD4+ T cells were enriched by CD4 positive selection. Original analysis: Out-of-frame sequences were removed, leaving 2 million to 2.5 million distinct TCRbeta sequences. The repertoire was sequenced with immunoSEQ multiplex PCR; TCRdb's copy has only in-frame clones and lacks some. That table furnishes V, J and clone size, whereas the DNA furnished D and trimming. The table shows about 75,000 clones, with 75% to 85% occurring only once.

The source is an adult in good health and CMV-seropositive. The chain recombines TRBV4-1 with TRBJ1-2, with TRBD1 matching over 9 bases. Sequenced sample: memory CD4+ T cells from blood. The DNA for the CDR3 is TGCGCCAGCAGCAAACCCGGGACAGGGAACATCTATGGCTACACCTTC. Its translation: CASSKPGTGNIYGYTF.